This is a list of T cell receptor beta chains from one sample in a study of cytomegalovirus exposure and HLA in healthy donors. Profiling relied on immunoSEQ multiplex PCR, and the TCRdb table lists in-frame clones only, not all of them. The sample comprises roughly 100,000 clones, 70% to 85% of which are singletons, and about 9.3% rests with the top ten. The sample taken for sequencing was PBMCs. Receptors originate from a human donor in good health. The CDR3 runs from the conserved cysteine through the conserved F or W. The order of the fields is CDR3 protein, CDR3 DNA, V gene, clone size, D gene, J gene, CDR3 length. The D gene is left open where the match is weak. The size of a clone is reported for some rows only, either as once, few or many, or as a class for expanded clones.

CASSPPGRVRGAFF	TGTGCCAGCTCACCACCGGGGAGGGTGCGCGGAGCTTTCTTT	TRBV18	-	-	TRBJ1-1	14
CASRPGQRTQRAFF	TGTGCCAGTAGGCCTGGACAGAGAACCCAGAGAGCTTTCTTT	TRBV19	-	-	TRBJ1-1	14
CASTLTGPRTGELFF	TGTGCCAGCACGCTGACAGGACCGAGGACCGGGGAGCTGTTTTTT	TRBV27	-	-	TRBJ2-2	15
CASSQISYRDTGELFF	TGCGCCAGCAGCCAAATCTCGTACAGGGACACCGGGGAGCTGTTTTTT	TRBV4-3	-	-	TRBJ2-2	16
CASSPGWDRKLFF	TGTGCCAGCAGCCCAGGGTGGGACAGGAAACTGTTTTTT	TRBV7-9	few	TRBD1	TRBJ1-4	13
CASSQEGTYSYEQYF	TGCGCCAGCAGCCAAGAAGGGACTTACTCCTACGAGCAGTACTTC	TRBV4-3	-	-	TRBJ2-7	15
CASSFDRETEAFF	TGCGCCAGCAGCTTCGACAGGGAGACTGAAGCTTTCTTT	TRBV5-1	-	TRBD1	TRBJ1-1	13
CASSLAGTGTNEQFF	TGTGCCAGCAGCTTAGCCGGGACAGGGACAAATGAGCAGTTCTTC	TRBV7-9	-	TRBD1	TRBJ2-1	15
CSVSHLTIQYF	TGCAGCGTTTCCCACTTAACGATTCAGTACTTC	TRBV29-1	-	-	TRBJ2-4	11
CAIGLAGGRGETQYF	TGTGCCATCGGACTAGCGGGGGGCCGGGGAGAGACCCAGTACTTC	TRBV5-4	-	TRBD2	TRBJ2-5	15
CAWSAVNQPQHF	TGTGCCTGGAGTGCAGTCAATCAGCCCCAGCATTTT	TRBV30	-	-	TRBJ1-5	12
CASSTRGLGNTIYF	TGTGCCAGTAGTACCCGGGGTCTCGGAAACACCATATATTTT	TRBV19	-	-	TRBJ1-3	14
CASSGDSNQPQHF	TGTGCCAGCTCCGGAGATAGCAATCAGCCCCAGCATTTT	TRBV6-1	few	-	TRBJ1-5	13
CASSLAWGRGTDTQYF	TGCGCCAGCAGCTTGGCCTGGGGCAGGGGCACAGATACGCAGTATTTT	TRBV5-1	-	-	TRBJ2-3	16
CAMGGLRDTEAFF	TGTGCCATGGGGGGGCTGCGGGACACTGAAGCTTTCTTT	TRBV6-1	few	-	TRBJ1-1	13
CASSLATGESYGYTF	TGTGCCAGCAGCTTAGCTACAGGGGAGAGCTATGGCTACACCTTC	TRBV11-1	-	TRBD1	TRBJ1-2	15
CASSQEAGNYYEQYF	TGCGCCAGCAGCCAAGAGGCAGGCAATTACTACGAGCAGTACTTC	TRBV4-3	-	-	TRBJ2-7	15
CARGLAGYNEQFF	TGTGCCCGGGGACTAGCGGGCTACAATGAGCAGTTCTTC	TRBV28	-	TRBD2	TRBJ2-1	13
CASTKTSMNTEAFF	TGTGCCAGTACCAAGACAAGCATGAACACTGAAGCTTTCTTT	TRBV19	few	-	TRBJ1-1	14
CASSLAETATGELFF	TGCGCCAGCAGCTTGGCCGAGACAGCTACCGGGGAGCTGTTTTTT	TRBV5-1	-	-	TRBJ2-2	15
CASSPPRTGNQPQHF	TGTGCCAGCTCACCACCCCGGACAGGCAATCAGCCCCAGCATTTT	TRBV18	-	-	TRBJ1-5	15
CASSQVVGDSSSYNSPLHF	TGTGCCAGCAGCCAAGTTGTTGGGGACTCGAGCTCCTATAATTCACCCCTCCACTTT	TRBV4-2	-	-	TRBJ1-6	19
CASSGQLETQYF	TGTGCCAGCAGCGGGCAATTAGAGACCCAGTACTTC	TRBV9	-	-	TRBJ2-5	12
CASSQVAGGTSGDTQYF	TGTGCCAGCAGCCAAGTAGCGGGGGGCACTAGCGGGGATACGCAGTATTTT	TRBV4-2	-	TRBD2	TRBJ2-3	17
CACRDRGNQPQHF	TGTGCATGCCGGGACAGGGGCAATCAGCCCCAGCATTTT	TRBV19	-	TRBD1	TRBJ1-5	13
CASSLIAGGGDTQYF	TGTGCCAGCAGCTTGATAGCGGGAGGAGGTGATACGCAGTATTTT	TRBV5-4	-	TRBD2	TRBJ2-3	15
CASSIHREGRDEQYF	TGCGCCAGCAGCATCCATCGGGAGGGCCGCGACGAGCAGTACTTC	TRBV5-1	few	TRBD2	TRBJ2-7	15
CASSLSTSGRDEQYF	TGTGCCAGCAGTTTATCGACTAGCGGCAGGGACGAGCAGTACTTC	TRBV27	-	TRBD2	TRBJ2-7	15
CASSSGSLGGTEAFF	TGTGCCAGCAGTTCCGGATCTCTGGGGGGCACTGAAGCTTTCTTT	TRBV6-5	-	-	TRBJ1-1	15
CASSLWGPRYTDTQYF	TGTGCCAGCAGTTTATGGGGGCCCAGATACACAGATACGCAGTATTTT	TRBV27	-	-	TRBJ2-3	16
CASSLDWTSGRYNEQFF	TGTGCCAGCAGCTTAGATTGGACTAGCGGGAGATACAATGAGCAGTTCTTC	TRBV7-2	-	TRBD2	TRBJ2-1	17
CASSLGQLTGELFF	TGTGCCAGCAGCTTGGGACAGCTGACCGGGGAGCTGTTTTTT	TRBV7-9	-	TRBD1	TRBJ2-2	14
CASTLQGLPNEKLFF	TGCGCCAGCACCCTCCAGGGGCTCCCCAATGAAAAACTGTTTTTT	TRBV5-1	once	-	TRBJ1-4	15
CASSSSGTRGGYTF	TGTGCCAGCAGCAGTTCCGGAACCCGGGGTGGCTACACCTTC	TRBV5-6	-	-	TRBJ1-2	14
CASSIMQGLEQYF	TGTGCCAGTAGCATCATGCAGGGTCTCGAGCAGTACTTC	TRBV19	-	-	TRBJ2-7	13
CASSYNVGTVYGYTF	TGTGCCAGCAGTTACAATGTAGGGACAGTCTATGGCTACACCTTC	TRBV6-5	-	TRBD1	TRBJ1-2	15
CASSAGQGGDTQYF	TGTGCCAGTAGTGCCGGGCAGGGCGGAGATACGCAGTATTTT	TRBV19	-	-	TRBJ2-3	14
CASGDGPDYEQYF	TGTGCCAGTGGAGACGGTCCGGACTACGAGCAGTACTTC	TRBV19	-	-	TRBJ2-7	13
CASSLKVGGDTEAFF	TGCGCCAGCAGCTTGAAAGTGGGGGGGGACACTGAAGCTTTCTTT	TRBV5-1	few	-	TRBJ1-1	15
CAIKQTLVSYEQYF	TGTGCCATCAAACAGACCCTCGTCTCCTACGAGCAGTACTTC	TRBV27	-	-	TRBJ2-7	14
CASSSGLAGGWGDEQFF	TGTGCCAGCAGCTCGGGACTAGCGGGAGGGTGGGGGGATGAGCAGTTCTTC	TRBV7-3	-	TRBD2	TRBJ2-1	17
CASSFQDYSEKLFF	TGTGCCAGCAGCTTCCAAGATTACAGTGAAAAACTGTTTTTT	TRBV7-2	-	-	TRBJ1-4	14
CASSFGVNYGYTF	TGCGCCAGCAGCTTCGGGGTTAACTATGGCTACACCTTC	TRBV5-1	-	-	TRBJ1-2	13
CASSPNQEKLFF	TGCGCCAGCAGCCCCAACCAGGAAAAACTGTTTTTT	TRBV5-1	-	-	TRBJ1-4	12
CASSQEQGTEAFF	TGCGCCAGCAGCCAAGAACAGGGCACTGAAGCTTTCTTT	TRBV4-3	once	-	TRBJ1-1	13
CASSSSPLQGDTQYF	TGTGCCAGCAGTTCCTCCCCCCTACAGGGAGATACGCAGTATTTT	TRBV28	-	-	TRBJ2-3	15
CASSSNSDREGFF	TGTGCCAGCAGCTCCAATTCGGACAGGGAGGGGTTCTTC	TRBV7-2	-	-	TRBJ2-1	13
CASSSTSGGARTGELFF	TGTGCCAGCAGCTCAACTAGCGGGGGGGCCCGTACCGGGGAGCTGTTTTTT	TRBV5-4	-	TRBD2	TRBJ2-2	17
CAWGQGGDGYTF	TGTGCCTGGGGACAGGGAGGGGATGGCTACACCTTC	TRBV30	-	TRBD1	TRBJ1-2	12
CASSGTGRVRGRLFF	TGTGCCAGCAGTGGAACCGGCAGGGTGAGGGGGCGGCTGTTTTTT	TRBV6-1	-	TRBD1	TRBJ2-2	15
CASSSHGGRNEQFF	TGCGCCAGCAGCTCTCACGGCGGGAGAAATGAGCAGTTCTTC	TRBV5-1	once	TRBD2	TRBJ2-1	14
CASSALETQYF	TGTGCCAGCAGTGCCTTGGAGACGCAGTATTTT	TRBV25-1	-	-	TRBJ2-3	11
CSVDFTGPLYGYTF	TGCAGCGTTGACTTTACAGGACCTCTATATGGCTACACCTTC	TRBV29-1	-	-	TRBJ1-2	14
CASSLLRDIANYGYTF	TGTGCCAGCAGTCTCCTCCGGGACATTGCTAACTATGGCTACACCTTC	TRBV27	-	-	TRBJ1-2	16
CSVLYSTGELFF	TGCAGCGTTCTCTATTCAACCGGGGAGCTGTTTTTT	TRBV29-1	-	-	TRBJ2-2	12
CASSLEGGYTF	TGCGCCAGCAGCTTAGAGGGCGGCTACACCTTC	TRBV5-1	-	-	TRBJ1-2	11
CASSVGRASYNEQFF	TGTGCCAGCAGCGTAGGGCGGGCCTCCTACAATGAGCAGTTCTTC	TRBV9	-	-	TRBJ2-1	15